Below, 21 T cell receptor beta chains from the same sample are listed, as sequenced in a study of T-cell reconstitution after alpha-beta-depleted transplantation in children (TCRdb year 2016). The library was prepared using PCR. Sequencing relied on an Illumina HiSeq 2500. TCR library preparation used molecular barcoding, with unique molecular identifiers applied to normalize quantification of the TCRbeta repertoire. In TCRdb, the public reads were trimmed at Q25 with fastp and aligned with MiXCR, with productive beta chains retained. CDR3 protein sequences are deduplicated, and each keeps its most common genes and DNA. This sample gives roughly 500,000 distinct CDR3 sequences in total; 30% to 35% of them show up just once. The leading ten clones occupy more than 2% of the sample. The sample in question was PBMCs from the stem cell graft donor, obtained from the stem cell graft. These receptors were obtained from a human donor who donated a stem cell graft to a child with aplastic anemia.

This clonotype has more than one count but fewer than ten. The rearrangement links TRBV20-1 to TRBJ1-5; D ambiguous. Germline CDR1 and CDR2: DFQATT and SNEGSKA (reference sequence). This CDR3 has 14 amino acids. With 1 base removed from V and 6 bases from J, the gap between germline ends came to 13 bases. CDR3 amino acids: CSARALQGVQPQHF. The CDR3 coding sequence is TGCAGTGCTAGAGCCTTGCAAGGCGTTCAGCCCCAGCATTTT.

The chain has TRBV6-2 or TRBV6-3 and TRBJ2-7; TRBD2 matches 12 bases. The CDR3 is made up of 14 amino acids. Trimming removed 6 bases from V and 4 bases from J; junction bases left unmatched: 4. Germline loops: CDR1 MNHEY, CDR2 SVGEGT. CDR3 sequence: CASRETSGRYEQYF. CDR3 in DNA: TGTGCCAGCAGGGAGACTAGCGGGAGATACGAGCAGTACTTC.

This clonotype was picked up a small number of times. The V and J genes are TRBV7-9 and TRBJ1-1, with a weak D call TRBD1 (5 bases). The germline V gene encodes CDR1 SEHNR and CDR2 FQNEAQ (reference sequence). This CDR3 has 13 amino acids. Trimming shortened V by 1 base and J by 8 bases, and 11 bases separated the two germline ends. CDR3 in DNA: TGTGCCAGCAGCTTAGTTGGCAGGGTAGAAGCTTTCTTT. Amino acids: CASSLVGRVEAFF. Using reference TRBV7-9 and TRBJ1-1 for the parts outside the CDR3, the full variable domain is DTGVSQNPRHKITKRGQNVTFRCDPISEHNRLYWYRQTLGQGPEFLTYFQNEAQLEKSRLLSDRFSAERPKGSFSTLEIQRTEQGDSAMYLCASSLVGRVEAFFGQGTRLTVV.

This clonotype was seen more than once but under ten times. CDR3 DNA: TGTGCCAGCAGCCCGGACAGGGAAGGTGAAGCTTTCTTT. Translation gives CASSPDREGEAFF. The chain uses TRBV11-3 and TRBJ1-1; 8 bases match TRBD1. The germline V gene has CDR1 SGHNT and CDR2 YENEEA. The V and J ends lost 5 bases and 7 bases, in that order; junction bases with no gene match: 6. The CDR3 is 13 residues long.

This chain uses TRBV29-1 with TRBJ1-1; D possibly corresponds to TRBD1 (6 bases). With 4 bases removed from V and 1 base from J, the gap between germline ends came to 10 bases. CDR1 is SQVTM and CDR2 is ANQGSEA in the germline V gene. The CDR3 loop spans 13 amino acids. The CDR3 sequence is CSVVGQTNTEAFF. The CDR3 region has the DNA TGCAGCGTTGTAGGACAGACGAACACTGAAGCTTTCTTT.

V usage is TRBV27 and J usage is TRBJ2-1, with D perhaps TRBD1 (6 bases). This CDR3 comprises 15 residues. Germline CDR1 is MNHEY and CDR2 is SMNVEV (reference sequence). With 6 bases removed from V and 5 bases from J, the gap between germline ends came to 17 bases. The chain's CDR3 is CASRVGGSINNEQFF. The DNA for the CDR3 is TGTGCCAGCAGAGTAGGGGGAAGTATTAACAATGAGCAGTTCTTC.

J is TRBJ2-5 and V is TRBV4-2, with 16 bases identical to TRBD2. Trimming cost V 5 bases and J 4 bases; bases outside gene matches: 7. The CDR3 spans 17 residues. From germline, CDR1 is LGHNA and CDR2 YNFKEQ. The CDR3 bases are TGTGCCAGCAGCAAGGGACTAGCGGGAGGGCCGGGAGAGACCCAGTACTTC. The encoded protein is CASSKGLAGGPGETQYF.

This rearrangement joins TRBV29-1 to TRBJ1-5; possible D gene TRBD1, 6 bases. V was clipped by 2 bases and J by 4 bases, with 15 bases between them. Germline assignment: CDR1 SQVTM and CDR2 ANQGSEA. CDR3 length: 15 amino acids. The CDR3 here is CSVERGGKTNQPQHF. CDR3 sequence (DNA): TGCAGCGTTGAAAGAGGGGGAAAAACGAATCAGCCCCAGCATTTT.

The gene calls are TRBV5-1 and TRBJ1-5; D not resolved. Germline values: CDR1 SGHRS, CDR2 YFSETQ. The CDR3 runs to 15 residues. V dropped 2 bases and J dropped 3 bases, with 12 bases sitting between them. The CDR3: CASSFGGSLNQPQHF. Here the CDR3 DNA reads TGCGCCAGCAGCTTTGGCGGCAGCCTCAATCAGCCCCAGCATTTT.

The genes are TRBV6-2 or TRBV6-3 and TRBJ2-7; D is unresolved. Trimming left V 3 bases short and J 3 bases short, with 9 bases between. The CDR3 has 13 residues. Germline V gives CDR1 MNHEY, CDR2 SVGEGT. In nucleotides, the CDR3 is TGTGCCAGCAGTTATGCTAGATACTACGAGCAGTACGTC. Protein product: CASSYARYYEQYV.

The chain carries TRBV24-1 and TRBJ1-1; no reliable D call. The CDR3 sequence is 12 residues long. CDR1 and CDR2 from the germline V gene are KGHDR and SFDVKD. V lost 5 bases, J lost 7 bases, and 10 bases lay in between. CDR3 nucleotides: TGTGCCACCAGTGCCGATGGGGATGAAGCTTTCTTT. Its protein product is CATSADGDEAFF.

The chain's CDR3 is CASSPWKPHNSPLHF. DNA of the CDR3: TGTGCCAGCAGCCCCTGGAAACCTCATAATTCACCCCTCCACTTT. The chain uses TRBV5-6 and TRBJ1-6; no clear D. Germline-derived CDR1 and CDR2 are SGHDT and YYEEEE. The CDR3 contains 15 residues. The V gene lost 4 bases and the J gene lost 5 bases, with 13 bases spanning the gap.

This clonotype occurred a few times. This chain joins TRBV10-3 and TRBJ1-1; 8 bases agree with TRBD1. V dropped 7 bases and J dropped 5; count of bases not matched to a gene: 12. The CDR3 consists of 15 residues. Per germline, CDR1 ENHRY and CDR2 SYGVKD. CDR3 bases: TGTGCCATCACTAGACAGGGGAGTCGGATAACTGAAGCTTTCTTT. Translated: CAITRQGSRITEAFF.

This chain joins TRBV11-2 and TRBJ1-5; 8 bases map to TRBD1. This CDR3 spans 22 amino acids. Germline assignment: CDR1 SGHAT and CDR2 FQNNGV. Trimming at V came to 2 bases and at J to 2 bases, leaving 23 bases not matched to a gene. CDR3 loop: CASSLHYLSGQGGTAGNQPQHF. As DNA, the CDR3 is TGTGCCAGCAGCTTACATTATTTGAGTGGACAGGGAGGAACAGCGGGCAATCAGCCCCAGCATTTT.

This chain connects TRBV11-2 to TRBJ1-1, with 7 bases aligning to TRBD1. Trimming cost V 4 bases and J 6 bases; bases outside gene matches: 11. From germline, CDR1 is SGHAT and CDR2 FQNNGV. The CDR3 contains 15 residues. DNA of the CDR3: TGTGCCAGCAGCTCAAGACCACAGGGGTGGGCTGAAGCTTTCTTT. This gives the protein CASSSRPQGWAEAFF.

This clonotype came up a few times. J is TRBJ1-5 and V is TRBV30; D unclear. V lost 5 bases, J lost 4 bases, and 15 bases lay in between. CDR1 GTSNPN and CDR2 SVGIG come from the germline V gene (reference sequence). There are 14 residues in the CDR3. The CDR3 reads CAWSDDLGNQPQHF. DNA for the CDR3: TGTGCCTGGTCGGATGACTTGGGAAATCAGCCCCAGCATTTT.

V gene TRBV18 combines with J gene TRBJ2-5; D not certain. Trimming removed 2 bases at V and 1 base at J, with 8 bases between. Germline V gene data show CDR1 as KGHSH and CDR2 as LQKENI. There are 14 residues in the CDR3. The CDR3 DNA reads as TGTGCCAGCTCACCATCAGCAGGCCAAGAGACCCAGTACTTC. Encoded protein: CASSPSAGQETQYF.

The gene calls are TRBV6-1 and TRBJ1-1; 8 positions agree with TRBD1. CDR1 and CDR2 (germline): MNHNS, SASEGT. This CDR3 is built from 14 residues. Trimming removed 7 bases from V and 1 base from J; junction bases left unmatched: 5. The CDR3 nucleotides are TGTGCCAGCAAAGACGGACAGGGGAACACTGAAGCTTTCTTT. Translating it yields CASKDGQGNTEAFF.

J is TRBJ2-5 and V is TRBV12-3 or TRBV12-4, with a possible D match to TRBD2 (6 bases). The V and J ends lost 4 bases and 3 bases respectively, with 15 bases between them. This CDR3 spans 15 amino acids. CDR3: CASSSPAGREETQYF. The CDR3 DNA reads TGTGCCAGCAGTTCGCCGGCGGGAAGGGAAGAGACCCAGTACTTC.

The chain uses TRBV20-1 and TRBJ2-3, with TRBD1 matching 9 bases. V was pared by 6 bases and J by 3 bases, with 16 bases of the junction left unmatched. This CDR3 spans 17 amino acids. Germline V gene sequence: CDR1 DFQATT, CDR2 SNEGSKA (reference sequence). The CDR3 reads CSAPPITGTGLTDTQYF. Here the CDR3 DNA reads TGCAGTGCACCACCCATAACCGGGACAGGGTTGACAGATACGCAGTATTTT.

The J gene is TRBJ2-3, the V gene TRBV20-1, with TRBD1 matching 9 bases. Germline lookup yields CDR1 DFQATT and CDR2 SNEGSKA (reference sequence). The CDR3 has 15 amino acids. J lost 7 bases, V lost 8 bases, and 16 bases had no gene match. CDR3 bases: TGCAGTCTACTCTTCCCGGGACAGGGTGGTAATACGCAGTATTTT. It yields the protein CSLLFPGQGGNTQYF.